The 2 T cell receptor beta chains in this list originate from one sample, sequenced in a study of blood T cell repertoires in COVID-19. Clones were read by immunoSEQ multiplex PCR, and TCRdb kept only the in-frame ones, dropping some. The sample has about 150,000 clones, around 85% seen once; the top ten hold about 10%. Sequencing used PBMCs or T cells enriched from blood (not recorded which). All receptors derive from a man aged 50 to 60 who had recovered from COVID-19.

The V and J genes are TRBV12-3 or TRBV12-4 and TRBJ1-5; D perhaps matches TRBD1 (5 bases). The length of the CDR3 is 13 residues. The V end lost 11 bases, the J end lost 9 bases, and 20 bases lay between the germline ends. The CDR3 coding sequence is TGTGCCTCGACAGCGACCTATGGGTCGCCCCAGCATTTT. Its protein product is CASTATYGSPQHF.

The table lists this clone with a count of one. This chain uses TRBV30 with TRBJ2-1; TRBD1 matches 7 bases. Germline assignment: CDR1 GTSNPN and CDR2 SVGIG (reference sequence). CDR3 length equals 14 residues. With V trimmed by 4 bases and J by 4 bases, 7 bases remained unmatched. In DNA form, the CDR3 reads TGTGCCTGGAAACATCAGGGGGAATACAATGAGCAGTTCTTC. It codes for CAWKHQGEYNEQFF. Filled out from reference TRBV30 and TRBJ2-1, the complete variable domain reads SQTIHQWPATLVQPVGSPLSLECTVEGTSNPNLYWYRQAAGRGLQLLFYSVGIGQISSEVPQNLSASRPQDRQFILSSKKLLLSDSGFYLCAWKHQGEYNEQFFGPGTRLTVL.